Sequencing of this T cell receptor (beta chain) was carried out in a study of T cells after posttransplantation cyclophosphamide. CDR3 size: 14 residues. The germline V gene has CDR1 MNHNY and CDR2 SVGAGI (reference sequence). Trimming left V 5 bases short and J 5 bases short, with 15 bases between. This related bone marrow graft donor gave peripheral blood on the day of marrow donation. Clones were sequenced by immunoSEQ multiplex PCR, and TCRdb holds only the in-frame ones, with some missing. The table lists about 66,000 clones, 80% to 95% of them singletons. About this clone: Antigen unknown.

The study, taken as a whole, reports: TRB overlap between skin or GI tissue T cells and blood was limited. Recipient CMV seropositivity and CMV reactivation strongly tracked TRB clonality. Later blood repertoires were often dominated by clones from the donor CD8+ memory compartment.

Sequencing was carried out using PBMCs. The chain recombines TRBV6-6 with TRBJ2-5, with D perhaps TRBD2 (5 bases). The clonotype comes from a woman aged 30 to 39 in good health and a related stem cell transplant donor. CDR3 DNA: TGTGCCAGCAGTAATCACTCGCCGGGGGAGACCCAGTACTTC. Protein sequence: CASSNHSPGETQYF.